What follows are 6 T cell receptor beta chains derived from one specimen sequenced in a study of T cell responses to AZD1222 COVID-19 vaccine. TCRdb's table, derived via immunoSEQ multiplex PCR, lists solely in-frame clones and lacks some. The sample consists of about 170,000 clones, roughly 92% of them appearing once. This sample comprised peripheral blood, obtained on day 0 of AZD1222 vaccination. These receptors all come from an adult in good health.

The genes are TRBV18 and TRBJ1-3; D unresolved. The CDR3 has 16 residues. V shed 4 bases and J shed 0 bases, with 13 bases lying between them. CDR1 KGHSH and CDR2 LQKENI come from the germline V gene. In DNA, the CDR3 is TGTGCCAGCTCACTCGGGGTGAGGTACTCTGGAAACACCATATATTTT. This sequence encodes CASSLGVRYSGNTIYF.

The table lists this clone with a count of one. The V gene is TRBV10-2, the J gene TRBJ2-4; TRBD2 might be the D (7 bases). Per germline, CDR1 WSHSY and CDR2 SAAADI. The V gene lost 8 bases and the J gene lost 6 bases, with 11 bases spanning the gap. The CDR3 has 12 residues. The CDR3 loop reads CASEGGGNIQYF. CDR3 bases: TGCGCCAGCGAGGGAGGGGGAAACATTCAGTACTTC.

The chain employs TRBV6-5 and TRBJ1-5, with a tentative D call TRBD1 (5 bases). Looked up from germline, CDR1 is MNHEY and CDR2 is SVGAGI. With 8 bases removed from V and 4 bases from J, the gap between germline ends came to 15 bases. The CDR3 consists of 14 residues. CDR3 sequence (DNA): TGTGCCAGCTCCGTTGGGGGGGAAAATCAGCCCCAGCATTTT. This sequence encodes CASSVGGENQPQHF.

CDR3 in amino acids: CASLDRGVGNSPLHF. The CDR3 region has the DNA TGTGCCTCTTTGGACAGGGGCGTGGGGAATTCACCCCTCCACTTT. V usage is TRBV30 and J usage is TRBJ1-6, with 9 positions matching TRBD1. V lost 7 bases, J lost 7 bases, and 11 bases stayed unmatched. Germline V gene data show CDR1 as GTSNPN and CDR2 as SVGIG (reference sequence). CDR3 size: 15 residues.

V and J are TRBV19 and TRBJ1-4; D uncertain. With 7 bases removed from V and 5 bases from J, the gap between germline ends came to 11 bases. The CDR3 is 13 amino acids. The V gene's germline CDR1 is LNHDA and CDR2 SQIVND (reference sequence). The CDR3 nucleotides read TGTGCCAGTATGGCAGGAGTGAATGAAAAACTGTTTTTT. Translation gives CASMAGVNEKLFF. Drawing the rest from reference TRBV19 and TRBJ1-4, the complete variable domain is DGGITQSPKYLFRKEGQNVTLSCEQNLNHDAMYWYRQDPGQGLRLIYYSQIVNDFQKGDIAEGYSVSREKKESFPLTVTSAQKNPTAFYLCASMAGVNEKLFFGSGTQLSVL.

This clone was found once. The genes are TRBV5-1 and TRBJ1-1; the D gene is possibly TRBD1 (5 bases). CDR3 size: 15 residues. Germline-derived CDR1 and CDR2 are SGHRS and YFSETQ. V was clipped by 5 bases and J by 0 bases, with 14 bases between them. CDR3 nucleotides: TGCGCCAGCAGGACCAGGGAAGGGATGAACACTGAAGCTTTCTTT. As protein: CASRTREGMNTEAFF.